The source of this T cell receptor beta chain is a study of blood T cell repertoires in COVID-19. About the study: Both acute and convalescent COVID-19 samples were obtained from the United States, Italy and Spain. T cells, B-cell-depleted T cells, or PBMCs supplied cDNA or gDNA.

V dropped 0 bases and J dropped 4 bases, with 9 bases sitting between them. There are 14 residues in the CDR3. Per germline, CDR1 MNHEY and CDR2 SVGAGI. The authors' processing: The authors estimated nucleated cell counts from reference gene primer amplification. The protocol was immunoSEQ multiplex PCR, while the TCRdb copy is restricted to in-frame clones and leaves out a portion. V, J and clone size reflect that table, while D and trimming were determined from the DNA. The sample records about 120,000 clones, 75% to 85% being singletons. Sequencing was done on a sample of peripheral blood. The rearrangement joins TRBV6-5 to TRBJ1-2, with D unresolved. This TCR was sampled from a woman in her 50s with acute or convalescent COVID-19. The CDR3 sequence is CASSYSQPSYGYTF. For the CDR3, the DNA is TGTGCCAGCAGTTACTCACAACCCAGCTATGGCTACACCTTC.